This TCR beta chain is from a study of patients and donors after allogeneic stem cell transplantation. TCRdb itself ran the RT-PCR reads through MiXCR, one entry per CDR3 protein. The sample has roughly 960,000 distinct CDR3 sequences, over 15% seen once. There are 13 residues in the CDR3. Trimming took 0 bases from V and 5 from J, leaving 6 bases between them. Germline CDR1 is SGHKS and CDR2 is YYEKEE (reference sequence). This clonotype was recorded many times. Sequenced material: blood, either unsorted or a sorted T cell fraction (not recorded which). The TCR was taken from a human donor who was either an allogeneic HSCT recipient or a stem cell or donor lymphocyte infusion donor (not recorded which). It is not recorded whose cells these are; they may come from a transplant donor. This chain joins TRBV5-5 and TRBJ1-5; D not resolved. The CDR3 protein is CASSLDIDQPQHF. The DNA for the CDR3 is TGTGCCAGCAGCTTGGACATCGATCAGCCCCAGCATTTT.